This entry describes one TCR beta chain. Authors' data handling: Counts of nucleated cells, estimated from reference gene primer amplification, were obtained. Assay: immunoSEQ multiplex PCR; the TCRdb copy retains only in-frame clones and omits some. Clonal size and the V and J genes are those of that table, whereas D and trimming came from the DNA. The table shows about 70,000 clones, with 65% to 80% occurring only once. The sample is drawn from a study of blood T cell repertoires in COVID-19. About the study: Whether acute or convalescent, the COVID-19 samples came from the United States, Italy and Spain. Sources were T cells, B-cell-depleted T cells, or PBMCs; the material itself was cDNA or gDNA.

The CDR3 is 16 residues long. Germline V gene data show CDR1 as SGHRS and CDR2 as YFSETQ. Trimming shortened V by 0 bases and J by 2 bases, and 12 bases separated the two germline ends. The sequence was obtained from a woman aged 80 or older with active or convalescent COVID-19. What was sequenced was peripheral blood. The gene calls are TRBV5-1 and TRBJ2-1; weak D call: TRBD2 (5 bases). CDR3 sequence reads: CASSLAPAAAYNEQFF. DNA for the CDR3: TGCGCCAGCAGCTTGGCTCCAGCGGCGGCCTACAATGAGCAGTTCTTC. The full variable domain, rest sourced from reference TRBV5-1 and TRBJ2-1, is KAGVTQTPRYLIKTRGQQVTLSCSPISGHRSVSWYQQTPGQGLQFLFEYFSETQRNKGNFPGRFSGRQFSNSRSEMNVSTLELGDSALYLCASSLAPAAAYNEQFFGPGTRLTVL.